Below, 24 T cell receptor beta chains from the same sample are listed, as sequenced in a study of blood T cells in healthy people across ages. Primed by a sample-barcoded 5' primer and a J-beta primer mix, a second PCR proceeded for roughly 6 to 12 cycles. TCRdb re-called the 5' RACE reads with MiXCR, one entry per CDR3 protein. The sample lists around 1,500,000 distinct CDR3 sequences, roughly 45% seen once, with 7% to 9.5% in the top ten. The sequenced sample consisted of blood. The origin of the receptors is a woman aged 18 to 35 in good health.

A few counts support this clonotype. The gene calls are TRBV18 and TRBJ2-4; D remains ambiguous. TRBJ2-7 matches the DNA end more closely, so the J call is doubtful. Germline-derived CDR1 and CDR2 are KGHSH and LQKENI. This CDR3 is built from 12 residues. DNA of the CDR3: TGTGCCAGCTCAGGTGGTCTTTCCGAGCAGTACTTC. Residues: CASSGGLSEQYF.

This chain links TRBV27 with TRBJ2-1; D gene unclear. This CDR3 contains 15 residues. The ends were cut back, 5 bases at V and 2 bases at J, with 13 bases in the middle. Germline CDR1 and CDR2: MNHEY and SMNVEV (reference sequence). The CDR3 protein is CASSKDGPAYNEQFF. CDR3 sequence (DNA): TGTGCCAGCAGTAAAGACGGCCCCGCCTACAATGAGCAGTTCTTC.

This clonotype showed up just a few times. The chain recombines TRBV5-1 with TRBJ1-1, with a possible D match to TRBD1 (5 bases). V was shortened by 0 bases and J by 11 bases, with 14 bases between the two germline ends. The CDR3 loop spans 13 amino acids. Germline CDR1 is SGHRS and CDR2 is YFSETQ. The CDR3 is CASSLEQAARAFF. CDR3 DNA sequence: TGCGCCAGCAGCTTGGAACAGGCGGCGAGGGCTTTCTTT.

This clonotype has more than one count but fewer than ten. The rearrangement joins TRBV7-2 to TRBJ2-7, with D unresolved. The CDR3 sequence is 12 residues long. Trimming took 4 bases from V and 6 from J, leaving 10 bases between them. The germline CDR1 and CDR2 sequences are SGHTA and FQGNSA. Here the CDR3 DNA reads TGTGCCAGCAGCTACCAGTTAGGCGAGCAGTACTTC. Protein sequence: CASSYQLGEQYF.

The chain is built from TRBV27 and TRBJ1-1, with 7 bases lining up with TRBD1. The CDR3 runs 13 residues. The V gene's germline CDR1 is MNHEY and CDR2 SMNVEV (reference sequence). The J segment lost 5 bases and the V segment lost 5 bases, leaving 5 bases of the junction unmatched. In DNA form, the CDR3 reads TGTGCCAGCAGTGACAGGGTTCGGACTGAAGCTTTCTTT. The encoded protein is CASSDRVRTEAFF.

The chain employs TRBV27 and TRBJ1-2; D unresolved. The germline V and J ends were trimmed by 6 bases and 0 bases, with 14 bases remaining between them. Germline V gives CDR1 MNHEY, CDR2 SMNVEV (reference sequence). This CDR3 region has 15 residues. The CDR3 DNA is TGTGCCAGCAGACGTGGTAGGGCTGCTAACTATGGCTACACCTTC. Amino acids: CASRRGRAANYGYTF.

This clonotype was found a few times. This rearrangement joins TRBV6-2 or TRBV6-3 to TRBJ2-7; D may be TRBD1 or TRBD2 (5 bases each). The V end lost 0 bases, the J end lost 3 bases, and 21 bases lay between the germline ends. The CDR3 is 18 amino acids. Germline V gene sequence: CDR1 MNHEY, CDR2 SVGEGT. The CDR3, as DNA: TGTGCCAGCAGTTACTCCCTCATCCGGGACGGGTTTTACTACGAGCAGTACTTC. It translates to CASSYSLIRDGFYYEQYF.

This rearrangement joins TRBV2 to TRBJ2-2, with D uncertain. Trimming shortened V by 1 base and J by 6 bases, and 6 bases separated the two germline ends. The CDR3 loop spans 13 amino acids. The V gene's germline CDR1 is SNHLY and CDR2 FYNNEI. This chain's CDR3 is CASSEESAGELFF. The CDR3 DNA follows: TGTGCCAGCAGTGAAGAGAGTGCCGGGGAGCTGTTTTTT.

The J gene is TRBJ1-1, the V gene TRBV12-3 or TRBV12-4; D ambiguous. The V gene lost 6 bases and the J gene lost 5 bases, with 10 bases spanning the gap. The CDR3 sequence is 12 residues long. Here the CDR3 DNA reads TGTGCCAGCAGCCTCACATGGACTGAAGCTTTCTTT. Translated: CASSLTWTEAFF.

The V and J genes are TRBV20-1 and TRBJ2-4; 7 bases align to TRBD2. The J call could be wrong; TRBJ2-7 is a better fit for the DNA end. CDR3 length equals 14 residues. Germline assignment: CDR1 DFQATT and CDR2 SNEGSKA (reference sequence). The CDR3 DNA sequence: TGCAGTGCTAGAGATCTGACTAGCAGCTACGAGCAGTACTTC. Amino acid sequence: CSARDLTSSYEQYF.

The chain combines TRBV6-1 with TRBJ2-7; no definite D call. The CDR3 contains 14 residues. Between the trimmed V and J ends, which lost 6 bases and 0 bases, there was a span of 12 bases. The germline gives CDR1 MNHNS, CDR2 SASEGT. The DNA for the CDR3 is TGTGCCAGCAGCGCTGTCCCGAGCTCCTACGAGCAGTACTTC. The encoded protein is CASSAVPSSYEQYF.

This chain uses TRBV5-6 with TRBJ2-1, with 13 nucleotides matching TRBD2. CDR1 and CDR2 from the germline V gene are SGHDT and YYEEEE. The CDR3 length is 16 residues. V gave up 4 bases and J gave up 8 bases; unmatched junction bases: 9. CDR3 nucleotides: TGTGCCAGCAGCCTGGGACTAGCGGGACCTCTGGATGAGCAGTTCTTC. Amino acids: CASSLGLAGPLDEQFF.

The chain recombines TRBV3-1 with TRBJ2-7, with D uncertain. V was shortened by 1 base and J by 5 bases, with 6 bases between the two germline ends. Germline CDR1 and CDR2: LGHDT and YNNKEL (reference sequence). The CDR3 runs to 12 residues. The CDR3, as DNA: TGTGCCAGCAGCCAAGTTCGCGACGAGCAGTACTTC. This codes for CASSQVRDEQYF.

This clonotype occurred a few times. The CDR3 region is CSAQTSVSSYEQYF. The DNA of the CDR3 is TGCAGTGCCCAGACTAGCGTGAGCTCCTACGAGCAGTACTTC. The V gene is TRBV20-1, the J gene TRBJ2-7, with 8 bases fitting TRBD2. V lost 6 bases and J lost 0; bases outside the gene matches: 7. This CDR3 comprises 14 residues. CDR1 is DFQATT, CDR2 SNEGSKA, per germline (reference sequence).

This clonotype was counted only a few times. The chain recombines TRBV12-3 or TRBV12-4 with TRBJ1-2; TRBD1 matches at 7 bases. V dropped 4 bases and J dropped 4; count of bases not matched to a gene: 9. The length of the CDR3 is 15 residues. CDR3 sequence: CASSSPSGGGYGYTF. Written as DNA, the CDR3 is TGTGCCAGCAGTTCGCCCTCAGGGGGAGGCTATGGCTACACCTTC.

This clonotype was seen a few times. The genes are TRBV18 and TRBJ2-7; maybe TRBD1 (6 bases). The V gene lost 2 bases and the J gene lost 3 bases, with 11 bases spanning the gap. The CDR3 loop spans 14 amino acids. Germline assignment: CDR1 KGHSH and CDR2 LQKENI. CDR3 nucleotides: TGTGCCAGCTCACCAACGACAGGTAACTACGAGCAGTACTTC. Its translation is CASSPTTGNYEQYF.

This clonotype showed up many times. The chain links TRBV29-1 to TRBJ2-1; possibly TRBD2 for D (6 bases). Germline V gene data show CDR1 as SQVTM and CDR2 as ANQGSEA. Trimming pared 4 bases from V and 2 bases from J, leaving 9 bases between. This CDR3 is built from 13 residues. The CDR3 loop reads CSVVGGTYNEQFF. The CDR3 coding sequence is TGCAGCGTTGTTGGGGGGACCTACAATGAGCAGTTCTTC.

The V call is TRBV5-6, the J call TRBJ2-5; 7 bases map to TRBD1. The CDR3 is 16 residues long. Germline-derived CDR1 and CDR2 are SGHDT and YYEEEE. With V trimmed by 5 bases and J by 2 bases, 12 bases remained unmatched. This CDR3 is CASRTLRDSLQETQYF. CDR3 sequence (DNA): TGTGCCAGCAGGACCCTCCGGGACAGCTTACAAGAGACCCAGTACTTC.

Concerning this clonotype itself: A single base separates this from a much larger clone, so it may be a read error. The chain links TRBV6-6 to TRBJ2-1; 7 bases match TRBD1. The CDR3 is made up of 12 amino acids. Germline loops: CDR1 MNHNY, CDR2 SVGAGI (reference sequence). The CDR3 DNA sequence: TGTACCAGCAGTTACACAGGGGACGAGCAGTTCTTC. Protein product: CTSSYTGDEQFF.

This clonotype was detected a few times. The chain uses TRBV20-1 and TRBJ1-2; D is ambiguous. Trimming pared 0 bases from V and 8 bases from J, leaving 13 bases between. The CDR3 runs to 13 residues. CDR1 and CDR2 (germline): DFQATT, SNEGSKA (reference sequence). The CDR3 DNA follows: TGCAGTGCTAGAGATGGAGGGAAAACCGGCTACACCTTC. Its translation is CSARDGGKTGYTF.

The CDR3 loop is CSARDRADSPLHF. The CDR3 DNA follows: TGCAGTGCTAGGGACAGGGCGGATTCACCCCTCCACTTT. This chain joins TRBV20-1 and TRBJ1-6, with 8 bases fitting TRBD1. Looked up from germline, CDR1 is DFQATT and CDR2 is SNEGSKA (reference sequence). This CDR3 is 13 amino acids long. After removal of 3 bases from V and 8 bases from J, the junction contained 3 bases not matched to a gene.

This clonotype was observed a handful of times. The chain employs TRBV3-1 and TRBJ2-3; the match to TRBD2 covers 11 bases. From germline, CDR1 is LGHDT and CDR2 YNNKEL (reference sequence). The CDR3 covers 16 residues. V lost 1 base to trimming and J lost 6 bases; unmatched junction nucleotides: 6. DNA for the CDR3: TGTGCCAGCAGCCAAGTTAGCGGGAGGGTTACGGATACGCAGTATTTT. This translates into CASSQVSGRVTDTQYF.

The chain recombines TRBV2 with TRBJ2-1, with D possibly being TRBD2 (6 bases). The germline CDR1 and CDR2 sequences are SNHLY and FYNNEI. There are 15 residues in the CDR3. Trimming stripped 1 base from V and 8 bases from J, with 15 bases between. CDR3 sequence reads: CASSEVGRGRDEQFF. CDR3 sequence (DNA): TGTGCCAGCAGTGAAGTTGGGCGGGGCCGGGATGAGCAGTTCTTC.

This chain links TRBV29-1 with TRBJ2-7, with D perhaps matching TRBD1 (5 bases). CDR1 and CDR2 from the germline V gene are SQVTM and ANQGSEA. The CDR3 has 12 amino acids. V was pared by 7 bases and J by 3 bases, with 13 bases between. CDR3 coding DNA: TGCAGCGCAACGACAGCAAACTACGAGCAGTACTTC. Protein: CSATTANYEQYF.